These 19 T cell receptor beta chains were sequenced from one sample in a study of CD8 T cells in Susac syndrome. An input of 0.5 to 1 ug of RNA was subjected to reverse transcription using random hexamers. TCRdb passed the immunoSEQ multiplex PCR reads through MiXCR, listing each CDR3 protein once. Among roughly 140,000 distinct CDR3 sequences listed, roughly 95% were seen once. Sequenced: CD4+ T cells from PBMCs. The receptors stem from a human donor with Susac syndrome.

This rearrangement joins TRBV12-3 or TRBV12-4 to TRBJ2-6, with 7 bases that match TRBD2. The CDR3 loop spans 16 amino acids. J was trimmed by 4 bases and V by 7 bases; bases with no gene match: 10. CDR3 protein: CASNLLGGRGANVLTF. CDR3 in DNA: TGTGCCAGCAACCTCCTCGGGGGGAGGGGGGCCAACGTCCTGACTTTC.

The chain recombines TRBV7-8 with TRBJ1-2, with D maybe TRBD1 (5 bases). The V end was cut by 2 bases, the J end by 5 bases, with 12 bases between. Germline CDR1 and CDR2: SGHVS and FQNEAQ. The CDR3 extends over 14 amino acids. The CDR3 sequence is CASSLWGLGYGYTF. The CDR3 DNA sequence: TGTGCCAGCAGCTTATGGGGGTTAGGTTATGGCTACACCTTC.

This clonotype has just a few counts. The chain combines TRBV12-3 or TRBV12-4 with TRBJ1-5, with 8 bases aligning to TRBD1. This CDR3 is 15 amino acids long. With 6 bases clipped from V and 4 bases from J, the junction kept 8 bases outside the gene matches. CDR3 DNA sequence: TGTGCCAGCAGGCCTGACAGGGGTGGAAATCAGCCCCAGCATTTT. Its translation is CASRPDRGGNQPQHF.

The V gene is TRBV29-1, the J gene TRBJ1-2; no firm D call. V gave up 4 bases and J gave up 6 bases, with 12 bases separating them. Germline V lookup: CDR1 SQVTM, CDR2 ANQGSEA. The CDR3 contains 12 residues. The CDR3 here is CSVGAGINGYTF. The CDR3, as DNA: TGCAGCGTTGGAGCGGGGATCAATGGCTACACCTTC.

The rearrangement links TRBV7-2 to TRBJ2-7; 7 bases map to TRBD1. V lost 0 bases and J lost 3; bases outside the gene matches: 5. The CDR3 consists of 15 residues. Looked up from germline, CDR1 is SGHTA and CDR2 is FQGNSA. CDR3: CASSLAGTADYEQYF. The CDR3 DNA sequence: TGTGCCAGCAGCTTAGCCGGGACAGCGGACTACGAGCAGTACTTC.

The chain has TRBV5-1 and TRBJ2-4, with 7 bases identical to TRBD1. Trimming at V came to 2 bases and at J to 3 bases, leaving 5 bases not matched to a gene. There are 15 residues in the CDR3. The V gene's germline CDR1 is SGHRS and CDR2 YFSETQ. CDR3 in amino acids: CASSFGDSIKNIQYF. The DNA for the CDR3 is TGCGCCAGCAGCTTCGGGGACAGCATCAAAAACATTCAGTACTTC.

The V and J genes are TRBV9 and TRBJ1-1; perhaps TRBD1 as D (5 bases). The CDR3 covers 15 residues. Trimming shortened V by 0 bases and J by 5 bases, and 14 bases separated the two germline ends. The germline gives CDR1 SGDLS, CDR2 YYNGEE. The CDR3 nucleotides are TGTGCCAGCAGCGTAGATGCAGGGACTCGTACTGAAGCTTTCTTT. Encoded protein: CASSVDAGTRTEAFF.

This clonotype was found once. The rearrangement uses TRBV20-1 and TRBJ2-7; TRBD2 agrees at 11 bases. The CDR3 sequence is 15 residues long. Germline V lookup: CDR1 DFQATT, CDR2 SNEGSKA (reference sequence). The V and J ends lost 3 bases and 4 bases, in that order; junction bases with no gene match: 8. CDR3 loop: CSARDTSGGGYEQYF. The CDR3 DNA reads as TGCAGTGCTAGGGACACTAGCGGGGGCGGGTACGAGCAGTACTTC.

The chain carries TRBV20-1 and TRBJ2-1, with D hard to call. In germline, CDR1 is DFQATT, CDR2 SNEGSKA (reference sequence). Trimming took off 6 bases at V and 0 bases at J, with 9 bases between the two ends. The CDR3 has 13 residues. CDR3 sequence (DNA): TGCAGTGCGGGTACGAGCTCCTACAATGAGCAGTTCTTC. Protein sequence: CSAGTSSYNEQFF.

The chain recombines TRBV25-1 with TRBJ1-2; D call uncertain. V was trimmed by 4 bases and J by 6 bases, leaving 6 bases between them. The CDR3 runs to 11 residues. CDR1 is MGHDK and CDR2 is SYGVNS in the germline V gene. Written as DNA, the CDR3 is TGTGCCAGCAGTGCGGGGAATGGCTACACCTTC. Protein product: CASSAGNGYTF.

The gene calls are TRBV12-5 and TRBJ2-1; 9 nucleotides match TRBD2. The V and J ends lost 6 bases and 5 bases, in that order; junction bases with no gene match: 8. CDR3 size: 15 residues. Per germline, CDR1 LGHNT and CDR2 FRNRAP. The CDR3 nucleotides read TGTGCTAGTGGCCACGGACTAGCGCCGAACAATGAGCAGTTCTTC. Protein: CASGHGLAPNNEQFF.

V and J are TRBV29-1 and TRBJ1-4, with D uncertain. The V end was cut by 4 bases, the J end by 2 bases, with 5 bases between. CDR1 and CDR2 (germline): SQVTM, ANQGSEA. The CDR3 covers 12 residues. This CDR3 is CSVGRTNEKLFF. The CDR3 region has the DNA TGCAGCGTTGGAAGGACTAATGAAAAACTGTTTTTT.

The CDR3 spells CASSSLAGQETQYF. The CDR3 coding sequence is TGCGCCAGCAGCTCCCTAGCGGGGCAAGAGACCCAGTACTTC. V is TRBV5-1 and J is TRBJ2-5, with 9 bases lining up with TRBD2. V trimming: 3 bases; J trimming: 2 bases; junction bases outside the gene matches: 2. Germline CDR1 is SGHRS and CDR2 is YFSETQ. The CDR3 totals 14 residues.

The gene calls are TRBV5-6 and TRBJ1-1, with a tentative D call TRBD1 (6 bases). The V gene lost 2 bases and the J gene lost 2 bases, with 16 bases spanning the gap. Per the germline V gene, CDR1 is SGHDT and CDR2 is YYEEEE. The CDR3 has 16 amino acids. Written as DNA, the CDR3 is TGTGCCAGCAGCTTCAGACAGGTGACGTTTAACACTGAAGCTTTCTTT. Its protein product is CASSFRQVTFNTEAFF. Supplemented by reference TRBV5-6 and TRBJ1-1, the full variable domain reads DAGVTQSPTHLIKTRGQQVTLRCSPKSGHDTVSWYQQALGQGPQFIFQYYEEEERQRGNFPDRFSGHQFPNYSSELNVNALLLGDSALYLCASSFRQVTFNTEAFFGQGTRLTVV.

The chain employs TRBV18 and TRBJ2-6; unclear D gene. This CDR3 contains 15 residues. Germline CDR1 is KGHSH and CDR2 is LQKENI. The V and J ends lost 2 bases and 2 bases respectively, with 7 bases between them. The CDR3: CASSPDWTGANVLTF. DNA of the CDR3: TGTGCCAGCTCACCAGACTGGACTGGGGCCAACGTCCTGACTTTC.

The chain links TRBV2 to TRBJ2-5, with D unclear. Germline V CDR1 and CDR2: SNHLY, FYNNEI. CDR3 size: 10 residues. V lost 4 bases and J 7 bases, leaving 4 bases between the germline ends. CDR3 DNA: TGTGCCAGCAGTGCGGGGACCCAGTACTTC. Translation: CASSAGTQYF.

The chain has TRBV4-3 and TRBJ2-1; a weak D match, TRBD2 (6 bases). Per germline, CDR1 LGHNA and CDR2 YSLEER. Trimming removed 2 bases from V and 3 bases from J, with 20 bases in between. The CDR3 runs 18 residues. In DNA, the CDR3 is TGCGCCAGCAGCCAACTGCCCTTAAGGGACTCTATCTACAATGAGCAGTTCTTC. It encodes CASSQLPLRDSIYNEQFF.

The V and J genes are TRBV4-3 and TRBJ2-7; possible D gene TRBD1, 6 bases. The CDR3 consists of 16 residues. V was clipped by 3 bases and J by 6 bases, with 21 bases between them. Germline values: CDR1 LGHNA, CDR2 YSLEER. CDR3 amino acids: CASSHEATPTGGEQYF. The DNA for the CDR3 is TGCGCCAGCAGCCACGAAGCTACGCCGACAGGCGGCGAGCAGTACTTC.

This chain uses TRBV15 with TRBJ2-5; D gene uncertain. Germline V gene sequence: CDR1 LNHNV, CDR2 YYDKDF (reference sequence). Trimming removed 2 bases at V and 3 bases at J, with 4 bases between. The length of the CDR3 is 12 residues. CDR3 amino acids: CATSRSKETQYF. In DNA, the CDR3 is TGTGCCACCAGCAGATCAAAAGAGACCCAGTACTTC. Full variable domain (missing parts from reference TRBV15 and TRBJ2-5): DAMVIQNPRYQVTQFGKPVTLSCSQTLNHNVMYWYQQKSSQAPKLLFHYYDKDFNNEADTPDNFQSRRPNTSFCFLDIRSPGLGDTAMYLCATSRSKETQYFGPGTRLLVL.